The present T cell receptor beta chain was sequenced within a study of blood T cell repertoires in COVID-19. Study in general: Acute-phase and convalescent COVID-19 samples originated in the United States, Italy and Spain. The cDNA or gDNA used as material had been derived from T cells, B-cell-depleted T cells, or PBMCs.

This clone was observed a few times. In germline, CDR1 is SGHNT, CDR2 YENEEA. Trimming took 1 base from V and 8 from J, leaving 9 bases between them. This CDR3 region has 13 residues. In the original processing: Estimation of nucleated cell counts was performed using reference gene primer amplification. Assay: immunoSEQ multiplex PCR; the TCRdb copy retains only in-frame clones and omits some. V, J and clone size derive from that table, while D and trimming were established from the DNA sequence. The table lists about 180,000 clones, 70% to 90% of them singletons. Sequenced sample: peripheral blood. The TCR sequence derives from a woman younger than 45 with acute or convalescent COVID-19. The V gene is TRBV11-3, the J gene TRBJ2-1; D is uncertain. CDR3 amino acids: CASSLGSPDEQFF. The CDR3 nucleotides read TGTGCCAGCAGCTTAGGGAGCCCGGATGAGCAGTTCTTC.